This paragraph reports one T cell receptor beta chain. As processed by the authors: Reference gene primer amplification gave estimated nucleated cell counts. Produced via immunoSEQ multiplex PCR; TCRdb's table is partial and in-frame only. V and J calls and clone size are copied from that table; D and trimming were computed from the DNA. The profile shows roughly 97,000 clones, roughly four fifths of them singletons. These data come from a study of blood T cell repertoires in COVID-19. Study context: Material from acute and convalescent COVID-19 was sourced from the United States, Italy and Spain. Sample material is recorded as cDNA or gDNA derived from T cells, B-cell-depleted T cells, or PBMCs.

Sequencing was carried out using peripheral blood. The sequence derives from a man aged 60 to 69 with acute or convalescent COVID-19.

The CDR3: CASSLAVGGRTHEQFF. Written as DNA, the CDR3 is TGCGCCAGCAGCTTGGCTGTGGGCGGGAGGACTCATGAGCAGTTCTTC. The rearrangement joins TRBV5-1 to TRBJ2-1, with 8 bases that match TRBD2. The CDR3 totals 16 residues. From germline, CDR1 is SGHRS and CDR2 YFSETQ. V was clipped by 0 bases and J by 8 bases; unmatched bases: 10.